What follows are 3 T cell receptor beta chains derived from one specimen sequenced in a study of blood T cell repertoires in COVID-19. Produced via immunoSEQ multiplex PCR; TCRdb's table is partial and in-frame only. The sample lists about 270,000 clones, 80% to 90% occurring once. The specimen was peripheral blood. These TCRs come from a woman in her seventies with acute or convalescent COVID-19.

The chain couples TRBV2 to TRBJ2-3, with a weak D call TRBD1 (6 bases). The CDR3 has 14 residues. V was trimmed by 3 bases and J by 3 bases, leaving 10 bases between them. The germline V gene encodes CDR1 SNHLY and CDR2 FYNNEI. CDR3 sequence: CASSEDRGTDTQYF. The DNA of the CDR3 is TGTGCCAGCAGTGAGGACAGAGGTACAGATACGCAGTATTTT.

The V call is TRBV5-1, the J call TRBJ2-7; the match to TRBD1 covers 8 bases. Germline CDR1 is SGHRS and CDR2 is YFSETQ. This CDR3 contains 14 residues. Unmatched junction bases numbered 4, after V lost 5 bases and J lost 0 bases. CDR3 sequence reads: CASRPQGASYEQYF. The CDR3 DNA is TGCGCCAGCAGACCCCAGGGGGCCTCCTACGAGCAGTACTTC.

The chain uses TRBV28 and TRBJ1-2; D perhaps matches TRBD1 (6 bases). The germline V gene has CDR1 MDHEN and CDR2 SYDVKM. V was trimmed by 6 bases and J by 0 bases, leaving 14 bases between them. CDR3 length: 15 amino acids. CDR3 loop: CASSRTGRANYGYTF. The DNA of the CDR3 is TGTGCCAGCAGCAGAACAGGGCGAGCTAACTATGGCTACACCTTC.